These 28 T cell receptor beta chains were sequenced from one sample in a study of blood T cell repertoires in COVID-19. The repertoire was sequenced with immunoSEQ multiplex PCR; TCRdb's copy has only in-frame clones and lacks some. Of 90,000 or so clones listed, around 91% were seen once; the top ten hold approximately 7%. Sequenced: peripheral blood. The receptors here all came from a man aged 18 to 35 with COVID-19, enrolled during active disease.

The chain couples TRBV30 to TRBJ1-5; D uncertain. The V gene lost 1 base and the J gene lost 6 bases, with 13 bases spanning the gap. CDR1 GTSNPN and CDR2 SVGIG come from the germline V gene (reference sequence). The length of the CDR3 is 14 residues. CDR3 sequence (DNA): TGTGCCTGGAGTGAGGCGGGATTTGGTCAGCCCCAGCATTTT. Protein: CAWSEAGFGQPQHF.

The chain couples TRBV5-6 to TRBJ1-5; D gene unclear. The germline V and J ends were trimmed by 2 bases and 4 bases, with 19 bases remaining between them. From germline, CDR1 is SGHDT and CDR2 YYEEEE. The CDR3 sequence is 17 residues long. The CDR3 coding sequence is TGTGCCAGCAGCTTAACCGGAGGTCCCGTAAGGAATCAGCCCCAGCATTTT. It translates to CASSLTGGPVRNQPQHF. Full variable domain (missing parts from reference TRBV5-6 and TRBJ1-5): DAGVTQSPTHLIKTRGQQVTLRCSPKSGHDTVSWYQQALGQGPQFIFQYYEEEERQRGNFPDRFSGHQFPNYSSELNVNALLLGDSALYLCASSLTGGPVRNQPQHFGDGTRLSIL.

The chain links TRBV27 to TRBJ2-1; TRBD2 is a possible D gene (7 bases). Per the germline V gene, CDR1 is MNHEY and CDR2 is SMNVEV (reference sequence). Trimming pared 1 base from V and 8 bases from J, leaving 21 bases between. The CDR3 sequence is 17 residues long. The CDR3, as DNA: TGTGCCAGCAGTTTATACCCGGAGAGGGGGGGAATGGATGAGCAGTTCTTC. This translates into CASSLYPERGGMDEQFF.

This sequence joins TRBV6-5 and TRBJ2-7; tentative D call: TRBD1 (5 bases). CDR1 and CDR2 from the germline V gene are MNHEY and SVGAGI. CDR3 size: 15 residues. The ends were cut back, 5 bases at V and 3 bases at J, with 17 bases in the middle. For the CDR3, the DNA is TGTGCCAGCAGTCCTACCAGGGCCAACCACTACGAGCAGTACTTC. Its protein product is CASSPTRANHYEQYF.

The gene calls are TRBV13 and TRBJ1-2; 7 bases line up with TRBD1. Per the germline V gene, CDR1 is PRHDT and CDR2 is FYEKMQ (reference sequence). The CDR3 is 13 amino acids. Trimming took 3 bases from V and 4 from J; bases not matched to a gene: 2. The CDR3: CASSLTGTYGYTF. In nucleotides, the CDR3 is TGTGCCAGCAGCTTGACAGGGACCTATGGCTACACCTTC.

The chain employs TRBV9 and TRBJ1-1; 8 bases align to TRBD1. The junction had 8 bases not matched to a gene; V was cut back by 3 bases and J by 4 bases. The germline V gene has CDR1 SGDLS and CDR2 YYNGEE. The CDR3 runs to 15 residues. CDR3 coding DNA: TGTGCCAGCAGCGCAACAGGGGGTTCGGGCACTGAAGCTTTCTTT. It yields the protein CASSATGGSGTEAFF.

This chain connects TRBV5-5 to TRBJ1-5; a possible D gene is TRBD1 (5 bases). Germline loops: CDR1 SGHKS, CDR2 YYEKEE (reference sequence). This CDR3 region has 15 residues. Trimming stripped 5 bases from V and 5 bases from J, with 17 bases between. The CDR3 DNA follows: TGTGCCAGCAGTATCGGAGCAGGGCTCGATCAGCCCCAGCATTTT. Protein sequence: CASSIGAGLDQPQHF.

The V call is TRBV18, the J call TRBJ2-7, with 12 bases fitting TRBD2. Germline assignment: CDR1 KGHSH and CDR2 LQKENI. V was pared by 4 bases and J by 7 bases, with 2 bases of the junction left unmatched. CDR3 length: 13 amino acids. The CDR3 DNA is TGTGCCAGCTCACTAGGACTAGCGGGAGAGCAGTACTTC. This encodes CASSLGLAGEQYF.

The rearrangement joins TRBV19 to TRBJ2-7, with TRBD2 as a possible D gene (5 bases). CDR1 is LNHDA, CDR2 SQIVND, per germline (reference sequence). The CDR3 is made up of 14 amino acids. Trimming pared 3 bases from V and 2 bases from J, leaving 11 bases between. CDR3 in amino acids: CASSIAGNTYEQYF. CDR3 nucleotides: TGTGCCAGTAGTATCGCCGGGAATACCTACGAGCAGTACTTC. Filled out from reference TRBV19 and TRBJ2-7, the complete variable domain reads DGGITQSPKYLFRKEGQNVTLSCEQNLNHDAMYWYRQDPGQGLRLIYYSQIVNDFQKGDIAEGYSVSREKKESFPLTVTSAQKNPTAFYLCASSIAGNTYEQYFGPGTRLTVT.

CDR3 DNA: TGTGCCAGCAGTGAACGGAACTACAAGAACACTGAAGCTTTCTTT. Encoded protein: CASSERNYKNTEAFF. The gene calls are TRBV2 and TRBJ1-1, with D unresolved. Trimming left V 2 bases short and J 1 base short, with 11 bases between. This CDR3 region has 15 residues. Germline CDR1 is SNHLY and CDR2 is FYNNEI.

This chain joins TRBV6-2 or TRBV6-3 and TRBJ2-7, with D maybe TRBD2 (6 bases). Germline loops: CDR1 MNHEY, CDR2 SVGEGT. V lost 0 bases, J lost 2 bases, and 17 bases lay in between. The CDR3 covers 17 residues. The CDR3 reads CASSYSLGGGLPYEQYF. CDR3 in DNA: TGTGCCAGCAGTTACTCGTTGGGGGGAGGACTCCCCTACGAGCAGTACTTC.

The chain has TRBV28 and TRBJ1-1; D might be TRBD1 (6 bases). Trimming removed 1 base from V and 5 bases from J, with 11 bases in between. The CDR3 extends over 14 amino acids. Germline CDR1 is MDHEN and CDR2 is SYDVKM. This chain's CDR3 is CASSLYGQNTEAFF. The DNA for the CDR3 is TGTGCCAGCAGTTTATACGGACAGAATACTGAAGCTTTCTTT. The full variable domain, rest sourced from reference TRBV28 and TRBJ1-1, is DVKVTQSSRYLVKRTGEKVFLECVQDMDHENMFWYRQDPGLGLRLIYFSYDVKMKEKGDIPEGYSVSREKKERFSLILESASTNQTSMYLCASSLYGQNTEAFFGQGTRLTVV.

The chain links TRBV11-2 to TRBJ2-7; the match to TRBD2 covers 7 bases. After removal of 5 bases from V and 2 bases from J, the junction contained 6 bases not matched to a gene. The CDR3 contains 14 residues. CDR1 is SGHAT, CDR2 FQNNGV, per germline. The CDR3 DNA is TGTGCCAGCAGCCCCCGGGAGGCCCCCTACGAGCAGTACTTC. It encodes CASSPREAPYEQYF.

Only a few counts were recorded for this clone. The V gene is TRBV6-6, the J gene TRBJ1-5; no clear D. Per germline, CDR1 MNHNY and CDR2 SVGAGI (reference sequence). V dropped 1 base and J dropped 6 bases, with 7 bases sitting between them. The CDR3 totals 13 residues. DNA of the CDR3: TGTGCCAGCAGTTACTTTCGGGGTCAGCCCCAGCATTTT. It encodes CASSYFRGQPQHF.

V usage is TRBV18 and J usage is TRBJ2-7, with a possible D match to TRBD1 (6 bases). V was trimmed by 3 bases and J by 4 bases, leaving 16 bases between them. This CDR3 is built from 15 residues. CDR1 is KGHSH, CDR2 LQKENI, per germline. The CDR3 reads CASSPLAGTQYEQYF. The CDR3 DNA reads TGTGCCAGCTCACCGTTGGCCGGGACACAGTACGAGCAGTACTTC. The entire variable domain, with the rest obtained from reference TRBV18 and TRBJ2-7, is as follows: NAGVMQNPRHLVRRRGQEARLRCSPMKGHSHVYWYRQLPEEGLKFMVYLQKENIIDESGMPKERFSAEFPKEGPSILRIQQVVRGDSAAYFCASSPLAGTQYEQYFGPGTRLTVT.

The V and J genes are TRBV13 and TRBJ1-1, with D possibly matching TRBD1 (5 bases). The CDR3 is 16 residues long. V was trimmed by 4 bases and J by 4 bases, leaving 19 bases between them. The germline gives CDR1 PRHDT, CDR2 FYEKMQ (reference sequence). This CDR3 reads CASSWGREGTGTEAFF. The CDR3 bases are TGTGCCAGCAGCTGGGGACGGGAGGGTACTGGCACTGAAGCTTTCTTT.

CDR3 nucleotides: TGTGCCAGCAGCTTGGTGGGACAGGGGGCCATTCAGTACTTC. As protein: CASSLVGQGAIQYF. The chain couples TRBV5-5 to TRBJ2-4; TRBD1 agrees at 12 bases. The CDR3 contains 14 residues. In germline, CDR1 is SGHKS, CDR2 YYEKEE (reference sequence). Trimming removed 0 bases from V and 9 bases from J; junction bases left unmatched: 1.

The chain is built from TRBV6-5 and TRBJ1-2; D is unresolved. Germline loops: CDR1 MNHEY, CDR2 SVGAGI. This CDR3 is built from 12 residues. V was clipped by 6 bases and J by 7 bases, with 12 bases between them. CDR3 amino acids: CASRLAEAGYTF. CDR3 in DNA: TGTGCCAGCAGGTTGGCAGAGGCTGGCTACACCTTC.

This chain links TRBV30 with TRBJ1-4; D possibly corresponds to TRBD1 (6 bases). V gave up 4 bases and J gave up 8 bases, with 11 bases separating them. The CDR3 spans 12 residues. Germline V gene data show CDR1 as GTSNPN and CDR2 as SVGIG (reference sequence). The CDR3 sequence: CAWTNRVEKLFF. The CDR3 DNA reads TGTGCCTGGACGAACAGGGTCGAAAAACTGTTTTTT. Supplemented by reference TRBV30 and TRBJ1-4, the full variable domain reads SQTIHQWPATLVQPVGSPLSLECTVEGTSNPNLYWYRQAAGRGLQLLFYSVGIGQISSEVPQNLSASRPQDRQFILSSKKLLLSDSGFYLCAWTNRVEKLFFGSGTQLSVL.

The chain joins TRBV2 to TRBJ2-2; D remains ambiguous. Germline assignment: CDR1 SNHLY and CDR2 FYNNEI. Trimming stripped 6 bases from V and 1 base from J, with 9 bases between. The CDR3 totals 14 residues. DNA of the CDR3: TGTGCCAGCAGCCTGACTGGGAACACCGGGGAGCTGTTTTTT. It encodes CASSLTGNTGELFF. The full variable domain, with the rest looked up from reference TRBV2 and TRBJ2-2, is EPEVTQTPSHQVTQMGQEVILRCVPISNHLYFYWYRQILGQKVEFLVSFYNNEISEKSEIFDDQFSVERPDGSNFTLKIRSTKLEDSAMYFCASSLTGNTGELFFGEGSRLTVL.

The chain combines TRBV5-6 with TRBJ2-7; D may be TRBD1 (6 bases). Germline CDR1 SGHDT, CDR2 YYEEEE. The CDR3 has 13 residues. The V and J ends lost 3 bases and 3 bases respectively, with 10 bases between them. As DNA, the CDR3 is TGTGCCAGCAGCTGGGGCAGGGGCTACGAGCAGTACTTC. It specifies CASSWGRGYEQYF.

V is TRBV27 and J is TRBJ2-7, with D perhaps TRBD2 (6 bases). The germline gives CDR1 MNHEY, CDR2 SMNVEV (reference sequence). The V end was cut by 5 bases, the J end by 4 bases, with 21 bases between. The CDR3 sequence is 16 residues long. CDR3 protein: CASSPGSLGGQYEQYF. DNA for the CDR3: TGTGCCAGCAGTCCCGGGAGCTTAGGAGGCCAATACGAGCAGTACTTC.

This clone was recorded once. The genes are TRBV29-1 and TRBJ1-1, with 9 bases matching TRBD1. The CDR3 covers 14 residues. J gave up 0 bases and V 8 bases, and 7 bases lay outside the gene matches. In germline, CDR1 is SQVTM, CDR2 ANQGSEA. The DNA of the CDR3 is TGCAGCCTCGTACAGGGGGCAATGAACACTGAAGCTTTCTTT. Translated, it gives CSLVQGAMNTEAFF.

The chain has TRBV6-6 and TRBJ2-7; D might be TRBD1 (6 bases). CDR3 length equals 16 residues. From germline, CDR1 is MNHNY and CDR2 SVGAGI (reference sequence). Trimming removed 6 bases from V and 2 bases from J, with 20 bases in between. Written as DNA, the CDR3 is TGTGCCAGCAGACTAAATGGACAGCTTAGAACCTACGAGCAGTACTTC. Amino acids: CASRLNGQLRTYEQYF.

This chain connects TRBV9 to TRBJ2-2, with 7 bases aligning to TRBD2. The CDR3 runs to 12 residues. Germline loops: CDR1 SGDLS, CDR2 YYNGEE. V trimming: 4 bases; J trimming: 12 bases; junction bases outside the gene matches: 6. CDR3 region: CASSPREGQLFF. CDR3 bases: TGTGCCAGCAGCCCAAGGGAGGGCCAGCTGTTTTTT.

This chain links TRBV6-4 with TRBJ2-2; the D gene is possibly TRBD2 (7 bases). The CDR3 length is 15 residues. V was shortened by 4 bases and J by 4 bases, with 13 bases between the two germline ends. The germline V gene encodes CDR1 MRHNA and CDR2 SNTAGT. The CDR3 here is CASSATGGGTGELFF. CDR3 DNA: TGTGCCAGCAGTGCAACGGGGGGCGGCACCGGGGAGCTGTTTTTT.

The rearrangement uses TRBV7-9 and TRBJ2-7; D remains ambiguous. V was clipped by 5 bases and J by 2 bases, with 13 bases between them. This CDR3 has 14 residues. The germline CDR1 and CDR2 sequences are SEHNR and FQNEAQ (reference sequence). The CDR3 nucleotides are TGTGCCAGCAGCGAAAGACCAGAGGCCTACGAGCAGTACTTC. Protein sequence: CASSERPEAYEQYF.

The rearrangement links TRBV3-1 (or the pseudogene TRBV3-2) to TRBJ2-3; tentative D call: TRBD2 (6 bases). The CDR3 runs 17 residues. Per germline, CDR1 LGHDT and CDR2 YNNKEL (reference sequence). V shed 1 base and J shed 2 bases, with 16 bases lying between them. The CDR3, as DNA: TGTGCCAGCAGCCAAGGGGCTAGCGAGAGTGTCACAGATACGCAGTATTTT. Residues: CASSQGASESVTDTQYF.